The clone carrying this T cell receptor beta chain has a handful of counts. This sample stems from a study of CDR3 diversity in severe acne. TCRdb reprocessed the PCR reads with MiXCR, giving one entry per CDR3 protein. The sample includes roughly 100,000 distinct CDR3 sequences, more than 45% of them seen just once. Trimming removed 0 bases at V and 5 bases at J, with 11 bases between. Germline CDR1 MGHRA, CDR2 YSYEKL. The CDR3 sequence is 14 residues long. V and J are TRBV4-1 and TRBJ2-7; a possible D gene is TRBD1 (5 bases). Sample: blood. The clonotype was recovered from a male donor with acne. In nucleotides, the CDR3 is TGCGCCAGCAGCCAAGAAGGGGTCACACACGAGCAGTACTTC. Translated: CASSQEGVTHEQYF.